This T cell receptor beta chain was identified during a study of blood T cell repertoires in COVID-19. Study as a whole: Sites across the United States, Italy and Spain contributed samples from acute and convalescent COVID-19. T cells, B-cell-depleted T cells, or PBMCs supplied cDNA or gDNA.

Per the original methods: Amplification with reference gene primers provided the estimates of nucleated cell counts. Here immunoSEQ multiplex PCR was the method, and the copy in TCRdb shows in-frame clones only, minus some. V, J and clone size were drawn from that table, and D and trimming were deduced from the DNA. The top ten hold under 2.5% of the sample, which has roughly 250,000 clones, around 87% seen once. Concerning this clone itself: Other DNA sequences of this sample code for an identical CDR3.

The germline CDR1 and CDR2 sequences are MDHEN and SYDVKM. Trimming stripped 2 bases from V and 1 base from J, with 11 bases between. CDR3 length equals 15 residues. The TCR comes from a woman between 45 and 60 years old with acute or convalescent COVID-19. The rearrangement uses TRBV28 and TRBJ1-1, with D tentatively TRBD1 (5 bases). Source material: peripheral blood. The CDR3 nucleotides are TGTGCCAGCAGTTTACCGGGACTTCGGAACACTGAAGCTTTCTTT. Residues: CASSLPGLRNTEAFF. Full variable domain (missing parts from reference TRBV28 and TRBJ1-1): DVKVTQSSRYLVKRTGEKVFLECVQDMDHENMFWYRQDPGLGLRLIYFSYDVKMKEKGDIPEGYSVSREKKERFSLILESASTNQTSMYLCASSLPGLRNTEAFFGQGTRLTVV.